This TCR beta chain came from a study of blood T cell repertoires in COVID-19. Measured with immunoSEQ multiplex PCR; TCRdb has only the in-frame clones, and not every one. The table lists some 150,000 clones, roughly 76% of them singletons. Germline CDR1 and CDR2: MNHEY and SVGAGI. Trimming pared 8 bases from V and 3 bases from J, leaving 7 bases between. The CDR3 spans 11 residues. The specimen sequenced was peripheral blood. The clonotype originates from a human donor with acute or convalescent COVID-19. The donor label of this sample is uncertain. The chain joins TRBV6-5 to TRBJ1-1; possibly TRBD1 for D (6 bases). CDR3: CASDRYTEAFF. DNA for the CDR3: TGTGCCAGCGACAGGTACACTGAAGCTTTCTTT.